This T cell receptor beta chain was obtained from a study of blood T cell repertoires in COVID-19 (dated by TCRdb to the early 2020s). As for the study more broadly: Samples from collaborators originated in the United States, Italy and Spain and spanned both the acute and convalescent phases of COVID-19. The prospective study material was composed of cDNA or gDNA derived from T cells, B-cell-depleted T cells, or PBMCs. Deeply sampled blood TCRbeta repertoires from subjects exposed to, actively infected with, or recovered from COVID-19 were included in the dataset. The repertoires were released in a freely available public database meant as a resource for research on the immune response to SARS-CoV-2. The samples were drawn from the first 160 participants of the ongoing ImmuneRACE study and from 950 to 1,500 subjects provided by 6 global collaborators. Nearly every sample came with metadata listing a de-identified subject ID, COVID-19 status, age in years and sex. Where available, HLA class I and class II types were taken from metadata supplied by the sample provider and were not determined by assay-based typing.

Beyond this particular receptor, the publication reports: How much clinical and demographic metadata was included differed by source and by participant, and the metadata was provided uncurated.

Concerning this clone: What antigen it recognizes has not been identified. Base qualities are missing; no much larger clone stands one base away.

Another Seattle source contributed samples from volunteer blood donors who had recovered from COVID-19. Each collaborating institution followed its own protocols to collect whole blood in K2EDTA tubes. For TCRbeta analysis, collaborator samples were shipped as frozen whole blood, as isolated PBMCs, or as DNA extracted from either sample type. TCRbeta CDR3 regions were amplified from genomic DNA using the immunoSEQ Assay, a bias-controlled multiplex PCR. The authors' analysis ran thus. Within the assay, amplification of reference gene primers was used to estimate how many nucleated cells each sample contained. Sequence reads were collapsed and filtered to measure the absolute abundance of every unique TCRbeta CDR3 rearrangement. For each sample, productive Simpson clonality was calculated as the square root of Simpson's diversity index over productive rearrangements. The clones in this table, taken by TCRdb from immuneACCESS, are in-frame only. Not every clone is retained; where verified, under half of the shortfall comes from an unresolved V gene, and the cause of the rest is unknown. That table supplies the V and J calls and clone size; D and trimming were determined from the DNA. In this sample the table shows around 260,000 clones, around 87% of which occur a single time. About 1.6% of the sample comes from the top ten.

Inclusive of the bounding cysteine and phenylalanine, the CDR3 is 15 residues long. Only the CDR3 DNA is retained, 45 bases long and in frame from the first base. The germline V gene sets CDR1 to KGHSH and CDR2 to LQKENI. Cut back by 6 bases and 0 bases, the V and J ends lie 11 bases apart. The receptor was derived from a woman in her 40s who had recovered from COVID-19. The rearrangement joined TRBV18 to TRBJ1-4, with the D gene call left open. Sample: peripheral blood. This receptor has the CDR3 CASSPIGATNEKLFF. The DNA sequence is as follows: TGTGCCAGCTCTCCAATCGGAGCAACTAATGAAAAACTGTTTTTT.